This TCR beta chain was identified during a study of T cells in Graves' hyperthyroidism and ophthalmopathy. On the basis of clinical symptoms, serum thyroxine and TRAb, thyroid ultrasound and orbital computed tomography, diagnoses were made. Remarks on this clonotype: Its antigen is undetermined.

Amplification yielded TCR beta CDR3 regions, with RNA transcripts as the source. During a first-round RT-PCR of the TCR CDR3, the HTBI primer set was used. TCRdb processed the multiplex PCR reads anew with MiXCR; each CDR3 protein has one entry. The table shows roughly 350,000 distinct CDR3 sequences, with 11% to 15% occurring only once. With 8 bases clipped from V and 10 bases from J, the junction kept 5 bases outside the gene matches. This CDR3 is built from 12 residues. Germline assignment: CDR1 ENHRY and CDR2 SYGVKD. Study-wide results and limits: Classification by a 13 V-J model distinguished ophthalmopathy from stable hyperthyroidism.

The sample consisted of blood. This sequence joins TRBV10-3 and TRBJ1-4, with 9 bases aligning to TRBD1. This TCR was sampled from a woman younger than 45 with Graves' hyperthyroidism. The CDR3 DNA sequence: TGTGCCATCCGGGACAGGGAAGGAAAACTGTTTTTT. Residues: CAIRDREGKLFF.